This TCR beta chain emerged from a study of blood T cell repertoires in COVID-19. Study overall: Samples taken during acute and convalescent COVID-19 were collected in the United States, Italy and Spain. In each case, the material was cDNA or gDNA derived from T cells, B-cell-depleted T cells, or PBMCs.

The CDR3 totals 14 residues. Looked up from germline, CDR1 is SGHTA and CDR2 is FQGNSA. V trimming: 0 bases; J trimming: 4 bases; junction bases outside the gene matches: 2. Original handling: Amplified reference gene primers provided the basis for estimating nucleated cell counts. Clones were read by immunoSEQ multiplex PCR, and TCRdb kept only the in-frame ones, dropping some. V and J calls and clone size are as listed in that table; D and trimming were resolved from the DNA. Of about 36,000 clones in the sample, roughly 87% were seen once. The rearrangement uses TRBV7-2 and TRBJ1-2; TRBD1 matches 7 bases. Sequencing input: peripheral blood. The TCR sequence derives from a man between 60 and 75 years old with acute or convalescent COVID-19. The CDR3 region is CASSLASGGYGYTF. DNA for the CDR3: TGTGCCAGCAGCTTAGCCTCAGGGGGCTATGGCTACACCTTC.